Listed here are 9 T cell receptor beta chains from one sample, sequenced in a study of blood T cell repertoires in COVID-19. Clones were read by immunoSEQ multiplex PCR, and TCRdb kept only the in-frame ones, dropping some. The sample has roughly 32,000 clones, roughly nine tenths seen once. Input material: peripheral blood. The receptor set was obtained from a human donor with active COVID-19. The donor label of this sample is uncertain.

The rearrangement joins TRBV7-2 to TRBJ1-5; no clear D. CDR3 length: 13 amino acids. Between the trimmed V and J ends, which lost 5 bases and 3 bases, there was a span of 8 bases. Germline V gene sequence: CDR1 SGHTA, CDR2 FQGNSA. Written as DNA, the CDR3 is TGTGCCAGCAGCGGGCAACCCAATCAGCCCCAGCATTTT. As protein: CASSGQPNQPQHF.

This chain connects TRBV7-6 to TRBJ2-3; D remains unclear. Trimming removed 1 base at V and 5 bases at J, with 13 bases between. Per the germline V gene, CDR1 is SGHVS and CDR2 is FNYEAQ. CDR3 length equals 15 residues. CDR3 bases: TGTGCCAGCAGCTTAGTGGCGGAGACTCTAGATACGCAGTATTTT. It yields the protein CASSLVAETLDTQYF. Complete variable domain (other parts from reference TRBV7-6 and TRBJ2-3): GAGVSQSPRYKVTKRGQDVALRCDPISGHVSLYWYRQALGQGPEFLTYFNYEAQQDKSGLPNDRFSAERPEGSISTLTIQRTEQRDSAMYRCASSLVAETLDTQYFGPGTRLTVL.

V and J are TRBV30 and TRBJ1-2; TRBD1 might be the D (6 bases). V was trimmed by 1 base and J by 3 bases, leaving 21 bases between them. The CDR3 spans 17 residues. The germline V gene has CDR1 GTSNPN and CDR2 SVGIG (reference sequence). The CDR3 region is CAWSGGGIREGYYGYTF. The CDR3 DNA reads TGTGCCTGGAGTGGAGGGGGTATTAGGGAAGGCTACTATGGCTACACCTTC.

This rearrangement joins TRBV30 to TRBJ1-3; D may be TRBD1 (6 bases). Trimming took 3 bases from V and 0 from J, leaving 12 bases between them. The CDR3 sequence is 15 residues long. Looked up from germline, CDR1 is GTSNPN and CDR2 is SVGIG (reference sequence). The CDR3 loop reads CAWRRVGGSGNTIYF. As DNA, the CDR3 is TGTGCCTGGAGGCGAGTAGGGGGCTCTGGAAACACCATATATTTT. The full variable domain, with the rest looked up from reference TRBV30 and TRBJ1-3, is SQTIHQWPATLVQPVGSPLSLECTVEGTSNPNLYWYRQAAGRGLQLLFYSVGIGQISSEVPQNLSASRPQDRQFILSSKKLLLSDSGFYLCAWRRVGGSGNTIYFGEGSWLTVV.

V and J are TRBV6-5 and TRBJ1-4; 8 bases are a match to TRBD1. J was trimmed by 7 bases and V by 9 bases; bases with no gene match: 7. The CDR3 contains 13 residues. Germline assignment: CDR1 MNHEY and CDR2 SVGAGI. For the CDR3, the DNA is TGTGCCAGTTACAGGGGGGTTGGTGAAAAACTGTTTTTT. Its protein product is CASYRGVGEKLFF.

The gene calls are TRBV30 and TRBJ2-7; perhaps TRBD2 as D (7 bases). Germline CDR1 reads GTSNPN; CDR2 reads SVGIG (reference sequence). The CDR3 has 12 residues. V lost 3 bases to trimming and J lost 7 bases, with 13 bases between them. The CDR3 DNA follows: TGTGCCTGGAGCCGGGGGGCTTGGGAGCAGTACTTC. Protein product: CAWSRGAWEQYF.

V gene TRBV5-1 combines with J gene TRBJ2-7; 8 bases are a match to TRBD1. Germline V gene sequence: CDR1 SGHRS, CDR2 YFSETQ. Trimming cost V 5 bases and J 6 bases; bases outside gene matches: 7. The CDR3 totals 13 residues. CDR3 coding DNA: TGCGCCAGCAGGGTTGCAGGGGGCACCGAGCAGTACTTC. Protein sequence: CASRVAGGTEQYF.

This chain connects TRBV29-1 to TRBJ1-2, with no clear D. CDR3 length: 13 residues. Germline V gives CDR1 SQVTM, CDR2 ANQGSEA. Trimming cost V 1 base and J 4 bases, with 10 bases left between them. The CDR3 DNA follows: TGCAGCGTTGAAGCGACTTTCGGCTATGGCTACACCTTC. Its translation is CSVEATFGYGYTF.

This rearrangement joins TRBV7-2 to TRBJ2-5; 15 bases map to TRBD2. The CDR3 runs 15 residues. V trimming: 5 bases; J trimming: 12 bases; junction bases outside the gene matches: 10. Germline-derived CDR1 and CDR2 are SGHTA and FQGNSA. For the CDR3, the DNA is TGTGCCAGCAGCACGGGACTAGCGGGGGGCCGGGGAAAGTACTTC. Translated, it gives CASSTGLAGGRGKYF.